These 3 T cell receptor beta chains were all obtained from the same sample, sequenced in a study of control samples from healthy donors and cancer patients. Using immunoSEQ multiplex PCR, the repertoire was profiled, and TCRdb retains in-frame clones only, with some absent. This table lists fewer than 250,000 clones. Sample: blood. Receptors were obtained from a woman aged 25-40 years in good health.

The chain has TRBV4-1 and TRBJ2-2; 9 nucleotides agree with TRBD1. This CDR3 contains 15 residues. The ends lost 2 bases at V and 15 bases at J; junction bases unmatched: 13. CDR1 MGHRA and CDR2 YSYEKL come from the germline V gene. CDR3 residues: CASSQPGQGNRAMFF. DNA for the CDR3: TGCGCCAGCAGCCAACCGGGACAGGGTAACCGGGCGATGTTTTTT.

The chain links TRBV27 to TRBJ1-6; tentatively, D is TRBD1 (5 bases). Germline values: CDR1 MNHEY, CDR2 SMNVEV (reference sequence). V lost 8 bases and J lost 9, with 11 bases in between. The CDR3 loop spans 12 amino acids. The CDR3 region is CASGRASSPLHF. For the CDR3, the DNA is TGTGCCAGCGGCAGGGCAAGTTCACCCCTCCACTTT.

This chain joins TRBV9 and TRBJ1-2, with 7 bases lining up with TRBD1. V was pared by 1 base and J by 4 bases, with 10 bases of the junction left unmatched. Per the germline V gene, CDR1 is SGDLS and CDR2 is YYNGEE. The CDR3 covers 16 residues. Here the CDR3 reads CASSVNIRQGLYGYTF. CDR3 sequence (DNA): TGTGCCAGCAGCGTAAATATACGACAGGGACTCTATGGCTACACCTTC.